This T cell receptor beta chain was recovered during a study of CD8 T cells in Susac syndrome. This CDR3 comprises 14 residues. The germline CDR1 and CDR2 sequences are SQVTM and ANQGSEA. The V gene lost 5 bases and the J gene lost 0 bases, with 13 bases spanning the gap. An amount of RNA that ranged from about 0.45 to 1 ug was reverse transcribed with random hexamers. MiXCR, run by TCRdb on the immunoSEQ multiplex PCR reads, gives a single entry per CDR3 protein. The sample gives about 170,000 distinct CDR3 sequences, 95% to 97% of which show up once; 0.1% to 0.15% is in the top ten. Negative isolation yielded CD4+ and CD8+ T cells, and FACS enriched TEMRA cells.

This chain connects TRBV29-1 to TRBJ1-1; D possibly corresponds to TRBD1 (6 bases). Material for sequencing was CD4+ T cells from PBMCs. This TCR derives from a human donor with Susac syndrome. The CDR3 sequence: CSVRLQGLNTEAFF. As DNA, the CDR3 is TGCAGCGTTCGACTACAGGGATTGAACACTGAAGCTTTCTTT.